This T cell receptor beta chain was obtained from a study of a mutant IDH1 vaccine in newly diagnosed glioma. Study findings and constraints: Among patients, roughly 93% showed immune responses induced by the vaccine.

The V segment lost 4 bases and the J segment 6 bases; nucleotides outside the gene matches: 8. The CDR3 contains 15 residues. Germline CDR1 and CDR2: MNHEY and SVGAGI. Regarding this clone: Its antigen is unidentified.

Described time point: week 11, during vaccination. Topical imiquimod accompanied each vaccine dose, which consisted of 300 ug of mutant IDH1 20-mer peptide. Libraries were prepared by immunoSEQ multiplex PCR; TCRdb keeps only in-frame clonotypes and omits some of them. In the table there are about 22,000 clones, roughly 91% of which are singletons. The TCR originated in a woman aged 40 to 49 with glioma. The chain employs TRBV6-5 and TRBJ2-3; 9 bases are a match to TRBD2. The specimen was PBMCs, collected from a glioma patient whose treatment included an IDH1 peptide vaccine. CDR3 residues: CASSSLAGGSDTQYF. The DNA for the CDR3 is TGTGCCAGCAGTTCTCTCGCGGGAGGGTCCGATACGCAGTATTTT.